This T cell receptor beta chain stems from a study of T-cell reconstitution after alpha-beta-depleted transplantation in children. TCRbeta library construction was performed incorporating unique molecular identifiers. MiXCR, run by TCRdb on the PCR reads, gives a single entry per CDR3 protein. The sample includes roughly 490,000 distinct CDR3 sequences, over 9.5% seen only once; the top ten take about 14%. The CDR3 is 14 residues long. Trimming cost V 2 bases and J 1 base, with 6 bases left between them. Per the germline V gene, CDR1 is KGHSH and CDR2 is LQKENI. This clonotype was detected ten times or more. Antigen: not known. Findings of the study overall: A year had passed since transplant, and T-cell counts and diversity by then came mostly from newly produced T cells. Where alpha-beta T cells came from about two months after transplant was reportedly several hundred expanded graft clones.

This sample comprised PBMCs, mostly from graft donor cells, obtained 180 days after TCRalphabeta/CD19-depleted stem cell transplant. The chain uses TRBV18 and TRBJ2-4; D ambiguous. This clonotype originated in a female patient younger than 10 who had a stem cell transplant for aplastic anemia, so the T cells may come from the graft donor. CDR3 protein: CASSPDLAKNIQYF. The CDR3 DNA reads TGTGCCAGCTCACCAGACCTGGCCAAAAACATTCAGTACTTC.